This entry concerns a single T cell receptor (beta chain). The data were taken from a study of OX40 agonist ivuxolimab in advanced cancers. Sequenced by immunoSEQ multiplex PCR; TCRdb stores in-frame clones only, minus some. The data hold about 51,000 clones, with 70% to 80% observed a single time. V lost 10 bases and J 7 bases, leaving 16 bases between the germline ends. Germline V CDR1 and CDR2: MNHEY, SMNVEV (reference sequence). This CDR3 is 13 amino acids long. The sample here was CD4+ or CD8+ T cells sorted from blood, taken in a trial of the OX40 agonist ivuxolimab. The chain joins TRBV27 to TRBJ1-4; perhaps TRBD1 as D (5 bases). The TCR sequence derives from an adult with an advanced solid tumor such as melanoma, head and neck, liver or kidney cancer. In DNA, the CDR3 is TGTGCCACGCGGCCAGGGTTAACTGAAAAACTGTTTTTT. Protein sequence: CATRPGLTEKLFF.